These 24 T cell receptor beta chains were sequenced from one sample in a study of tumor and adjacent non-tumor tissue in lung cancer. The template was RNA from unsorted bulk tissue. This non-tumor lung sample came from over 3 cm beyond the tumor edge. TCRbeta libraries were built with three rounds of nested PCR, modified from ARM-PCR. TCRdb independently ran MiXCR on the multiplex PCR reads; one entry per CDR3 protein. The sample lists 70,000 to 95,000 distinct CDR3 sequences, over 65% seen once, with around 43% in the top ten. Source material: distant non-tumor lung tissue. The receptor set was obtained from a man between 65 and 80 years old with non-small cell lung cancer.

This clonotype was detected a few times. The final CDR3 position lacks the conserved phenylalanine or tryptophan, pointing to a likely read error. V gene TRBV6-5 combines with J gene TRBJ1-2; 9 bases are a match to TRBD1. This CDR3 comprises 14 residues. With V trimmed by 8 bases and J by 4 bases, 8 bases remained unmatched. Germline V CDR1 and CDR2: MNHEY, SVGAGI. CDR3 sequence: CASGRTGEPYGYTS. The CDR3 bases are TGTGCCAGCGGGAGGACAGGGGAGCCCTATGGCTACACCTCC.

This clonotype was seen a handful of times. A much more abundant neighbour one base away suggests this may be a read error. V usage is TRBV20-1 and J usage is TRBJ2-5, with 7 bases matching TRBD2. V was pared by 5 bases and J by 4 bases, with 10 bases of the junction left unmatched. CDR3 size: 14 residues. CDR1 is DFQATT and CDR2 is SNEGSKA in the germline V gene (reference sequence). Here the CDR3 reads CSAFTTGGGETQYF. The CDR3 DNA reads as TGCAGTGCTTTTACTACTGGGGGGGGAGAGACCCAGTACTTC.

Details on this clonotype: A junction boundary mismatches the germline segment, possibly from a read error. The chain uses TRBV10-2 and TRBJ2-2; no clear D. This CDR3 is built from 11 residues. Germline V gene lookup returns CDR1 WSHSY and CDR2 SAAADI. The CDR3 DNA follows: TGCCCCAGCAGTGGCACCGGGGAGCTGTTTTTT. Encoded protein: CPSSGTGELFF.

The chain links TRBV5-4 to TRBJ2-2; no firm D call. V lost 9 bases, J lost 3 bases, and 9 bases lay in between. From germline, CDR1 is SGHNT and CDR2 YYREEE (reference sequence). The CDR3 consists of 12 residues. CDR3 amino acids: CAIDSDTGELFF. The CDR3 nucleotides read TGTGCCATTGACTCAGACACCGGGGAGCTGTTTTTT. The full variable domain, rest sourced from reference TRBV5-4 and TRBJ2-2, is ETGVTQSPTHLIKTRGQQVTLRCSSQSGHNTVSWYQQALGQGPQFIFQYYREEENGRGNFPPRFSGLQFPNYSSELNVNALELDDSALYLCAIDSDTGELFFGEGSRLTVL.

Concerning this clonotype: The germline gene is not matched at one end of the junction; a read error may be the cause. The chain employs TRBV29-1 and TRBJ2-7; 7 bases line up with TRBD2. The germline gives CDR1 SQVTM, CDR2 ANQGSEA. There are 14 residues in the CDR3. In DNA form, the CDR3 reads TGCAGCGCCCAGGGATCGGGACTAAATTACGATCAGAACTTC. It yields the protein CSAQGSGLNYDQNF.

Details on this clonotype: A read error may account for a junction end that differs from germline. CDR3 region: CANSRGQLGDQPQHF. In nucleotides, the CDR3 is TGCGCCAACAGCCGCGGACAGTTGGGGGATCAGCCCCAGCACTTT. V and J are TRBV4-1 and TRBJ1-5, with D possibly matching TRBD1 (6 bases). CDR3 length equals 15 residues. Germline loops: CDR1 MGHRA, CDR2 YSYEKL.

This clonotype was picked up one time. The CDR3 end shows no conserved phenylalanine or tryptophan, and so a read error is likely. The CDR3 protein is CASIYSDRSETQYL. The DNA for the CDR3 is TGTGCCAGTATTTACTCGGACAGGTCAGAGACCCAGTACCTC. The V gene is TRBV6-5, the J gene TRBJ2-5, with 7 bases matching TRBD1. CDR1 MNHEY and CDR2 SVGAGI come from the germline V gene. This CDR3 region has 14 residues. V dropped 9 bases and J dropped 4; count of bases not matched to a gene: 11.

CDR3 in amino acids: CASILVGFNSPLHF. The CDR3 DNA reads as TGTGCCAGCATCCTAGTGGGGTTTAATTCACCCCTCCACTTT. The V and J genes are TRBV12-3 or TRBV12-4 and TRBJ1-6; D is uncertain. Trimming removed 7 bases from V and 6 bases from J, with 13 bases in between. This CDR3 comprises 14 residues.

Note on this clonotype: This could be a read error, since a much larger clone is one nucleotide away. V usage is TRBV25-1 and J usage is TRBJ2-1; 7 bases map to TRBD1. Germline V gives CDR1 MGHDK, CDR2 SYGVNS. The CDR3 spans 15 residues. CDR3 DNA: TGTACCAGCAGTGATCGGCAGGGGGCCTACAATGAGCAGTTCTTC. Its protein product is CTSSDRQGAYNEQFF.

This clonotype is labeled as medium-sized (0.01 to 0.1%). CDR3 sequence: CSVGRTGNGETQYF. The CDR3, as DNA: TGCAGCGTGGGCCGGACAGGGAATGGGGAGACCCAGTACTTC. The chain uses TRBV29-1 and TRBJ2-5; the match to TRBD1 covers 8 bases. V trimming: 6 bases; J trimming: 5 bases; junction bases outside the gene matches: 11. CDR3 length: 14 amino acids. CDR1 and CDR2 (germline): SQVTM, ANQGSEA. Filled out from reference TRBV29-1 and TRBJ2-5, the complete variable domain reads SAVISQKPSRDICQRGTSLTIQCQVDSQVTMMFWYRQQPGQSLTLIATANQGSEATYESGFVIDKFPISRPNLTFSTLTVSNMSPEDSSIYLCSVGRTGNGETQYFGPGTRLLVL.

The V gene is TRBV6-5, the J gene TRBJ2-7; 8 bases are shared with TRBD2. Trimming took 6 bases from V and 4 from J; bases not matched to a gene: 14. The germline gives CDR1 MNHEY, CDR2 SVGAGI. The CDR3 has 16 residues. The CDR3 DNA is TGTGCCAGCAGACCTCGGACTAGCAGGAGACTATACGAGCAGTACTTC. It encodes CASRPRTSRRLYEQYF.

This clonotype appeared a few times. Its ends do not fully match the called genes, so a read error is possible. The chain employs TRBV6-4 and TRBJ2-1; TRBD1 matches 7 bases. The CDR3 has 14 amino acids. The germline CDR1 and CDR2 sequences are MRHNA and SNTAGT. The CDR3 coding sequence is TGTGTCAGCAGTGATTCGGCAGGGGGCAATGAGCAGTTCTTC. Amino acids: CVSSDSAGGNEQFF.

Of note for this clonotype: Just one base apart from a much larger clone, this may be a read error. The chain uses TRBV24-1 and TRBJ2-2; D is unclear. This CDR3 comprises 13 residues. Germline CDR1 and CDR2: KGHDR and SFDVKD. CDR3 loop: CAISGQITGELFF. In nucleotides, the CDR3 is TGTGCCATCAGTGGGCAAATCACCGGGGAGCTGTTTTTT.

Details on this clonotype: A single base separates this from a much larger clone, so it may be a read error. The J gene is TRBJ2-2, the V gene TRBV9, with TRBD1 matching 8 bases. The CDR3 runs 15 residues. CDR1 and CDR2 (germline): SGDLS, YYNGEE. The CDR3 protein is CTSSPSQGAAGELFF. The CDR3 DNA follows: TGTACCAGCAGCCCCAGCCAGGGGGCGGCCGGGGAGCTGTTTTTT.

Regarding this clonotype: No conserved phenylalanine or tryptophan ends this CDR3, so it is likely a read error. V and J are TRBV10-2 and TRBJ2-3; weak D call: TRBD1 (6 bases). Germline V lookup: CDR1 WSHSY, CDR2 SAAADI. The CDR3 is made up of 14 amino acids. Trimming stripped 7 bases from V and 3 bases from J, with 14 bases between. CDR3 DNA: TGCGCCAGCACAAAGGGGGAAATAACAGATACGCAGTATTTA. Protein sequence: CASTKGEITDTQYL.

As concerns this clonotype: A junction boundary mismatches the germline segment, possibly from a read error. The CDR3 loop reads CANSRYLWPEAFF. DNA for the CDR3: TGTGCCAACAGCAGGTATCTTTGGCCTGAAGCTTTCTTT. J is TRBJ1-1 and V is TRBV11-3, with no clear D. The CDR3 totals 13 residues. CDR1 SGHNT and CDR2 YENEEA come from the germline V gene.

Notes on this clonotype: Germline is not matched at one junction end, which may reflect a read error. The gene calls are TRBV10-3 and TRBJ1-6; 7 positions match TRBD1. Germline V gene lookup returns CDR1 ENHRY and CDR2 SYGVKD. The length of the CDR3 is 14 residues. The CDR3 spells CAVNRQGPNSPIHF. CDR3 DNA: TGTGCCGTCAATAGACAGGGACCTAATTCACCCATCCATTTT.

With respect to this clonotype: A junction end diverges from the germline sequence, so it may reflect a read error. The rearrangement uses TRBV5-1 and TRBJ2-7; tentative D call: TRBD1 (6 bases). The V gene's germline CDR1 is SGHRS and CDR2 YFSETQ. CDR3 length equals 15 residues. Written as DNA, the CDR3 is TGCGCCAGTAGCTCACAGGGTACAGGAGCCTACGAGCAGTACTTC. Translation: CASSSQGTGAYEQYF.

Of note for this clonotype: A much larger clone lies one base from this, so it may be a read error. The V call is TRBV10-2, the J call TRBJ1-2; 8 bases are shared with TRBD1. The CDR3 length is 13 residues. Germline CDR1 reads WSHSY; CDR2 reads SAAADI. The CDR3 sequence: CVSSQDRDRGYTF. The CDR3, as DNA: TGCGTCAGCAGCCAGGACAGGGATCGAGGCTACACCTTC.

This clonotype occurred many times. The chain joins TRBV28 to TRBJ1-1, with 7 nucleotides matching TRBD1. The length of the CDR3 is 13 residues. V dropped 5 bases and J dropped 4; count of bases not matched to a gene: 4. Germline CDR1 and CDR2: MDHEN and SYDVKM. The CDR3 coding sequence is TGTGCCAGCAGTGACAGGGTTTCCACTGAAGCTTTCTTT. Translation: CASSDRVSTEAFF.

The chain is built from TRBV21-1 and TRBJ1-1; TRBD1, the table's D call, lacks a check against the DNA. TRBV21-1 is tagged as a pseudogene. This CDR3 region has 14 residues. The CDR3 loop is CVSSQRGTGPEAFF. The CDR3 DNA sequence: TGTGTCAGTAGCCAAAGGGGCACCGGGCCTGAAGCTTTCTTT.

About this clonotype itself: The germline gene is not matched at one end of the junction; a read error may be the cause. The genes are TRBV5-4 and TRBJ2-5, with D tentatively TRBD1 (6 bases). CDR1 and CDR2 (germline): SGHNT, YYREEE (reference sequence). The length of the CDR3 is 13 residues. The CDR3 loop reads CASSLSGEETHYF. The CDR3, as DNA: TGTGCCAGCAGTTTATCAGGGGAAGAGACCCACTACTTC.

Turning to this clonotype: At one end, the junction sequence differs from germline, possibly due to a read error. The gene calls are TRBV6-5 and TRBJ2-6; TRBD1 matches 11 bases. The CDR3 contains 17 residues. CDR1 is MNHEY and CDR2 is SVGAGI in the germline V gene. As DNA, the CDR3 is TGTGCCAGCAGTTCCGGGACAGGGGGGTCTGGGGCCAACATCCTGACATTC. Translated: CASSSGTGGSGANILTF.

J is TRBJ2-1 and V is TRBV6-5; possible D gene TRBD2, 6 bases. Germline assignment: CDR1 MNHEY and CDR2 SVGAGI. The CDR3 loop spans 12 amino acids. Trimming removed 6 bases from V and 11 bases from J, with 14 bases in between. CDR3 residues: CASRLGRGKQFF. CDR3 nucleotide sequence: TGTGCCAGCAGATTAGGTCGGGGGAAGCAGTTCTTC.